This TCR beta chain was sequenced for a study of T cell repertoires in cytomegalovirus infection. Across the study: Indicated by public TCR beta signatures were CMV infection and matching HLA type.

The CDR3 covers 12 residues. The germline gives CDR1 SGHTA, CDR2 FQGNSA. The germline V and J ends were trimmed by 2 bases and 6 bases, with 8 bases remaining between them. Study-level findings and limits: CMV-specific TCR beta clonotypes restricted by HLA-C dominated the ex vivo response. Carriers of CMV plus the relevant HLA were identified by cumulative public TCR beta family frequency.

This clonotype was counted ten times or more. Its target is unknown. TCRdb fed the reads into MiXCR, producing one record per CDR3 protein. The sample contains just over 300,000 distinct CDR3 sequences, roughly 16% of which appear only once. Sequenced material: PBMCs. V usage is TRBV7-2 and J usage is TRBJ2-7, with D maybe TRBD1 (6 bases). The receptor was derived from a human donor in good health (CMV status not recorded). Some clones in this sample may be carry-over from other donors' samples. CDR3 loop: CASSLYRVEQYF. For the CDR3, the DNA is TGTGCCAGCAGCTTATACAGGGTCGAGCAGTACTTC.